The rows below give T cell receptor beta chains drawn from one sample of a study of blood T cell repertoires in COVID-19. Generated by immunoSEQ multiplex PCR, the TCRdb table keeps only in-frame clones and is missing some. Of 110,000 or so clones listed, more than 65% are singletons. Sequencing was done on a sample of peripheral blood. All receptors come from a man aged 50 or older with acute or convalescent COVID-19. The CDR3 runs from the conserved cysteine through the conserved F or W. Fields, in order: J gene, D gene, V gene, clone size, CDR3 DNA, CDR3 protein. The D gene is left open where the match is weak. Size values are once, few and many counts, or a class for expanded clones, and some rows have none.

>TRBJ2-2|TRBD2|TRBV3-1/TRBV3-2|NA
TGTGCCAGCACCCCAGGTGCGGGGGGAAGGGGGGAGCTGTTTTTT
CASTPGAGGRGELFF
>TRBJ1-2|TRBD1|TRBV28|few
TGTGCCAGCATCGTTGGGACAGGGGGGCCCTATGGCTACACCTTC
CASIVGTGGPYGYTF
>TRBJ1-2|NA|TRBV27|few
TGTGCCACCCTCGGCGGAACGGGCTATGGCTACACCTTC
CATLGGTGYGYTF
>TRBJ1-4|TRBD1|TRBV2|NA
TGTGCCAGTGGGGACAGGGTAAATGAAAAACTGTTTTTT
CASGDRVNEKLFF
>TRBJ1-5|NA|TRBV19|once
TGTGCCAGTAGGGCGATGGGGGGGTTCGGGAATCAGCCCCAGCATTTT
CASRAMGGFGNQPQHF
>TRBJ1-2|NA|TRBV2|NA
TGTGCCAGCAGAGCAAGGGGTTATGGCTACACCTTC
CASRARGYGYTF
>TRBJ1-2|TRBD1|TRBV19|few
TGTGCCAGTAGTATTGGGGTCAGGGGGTTGGTATATTATGGCTACACCTTC
CASSIGVRGLVYYGYTF
>TRBJ2-3|TRBD2|TRBV15|NA
TGTGCCACCAGCACCGGGGGGGCGGTGGATACGCAGTATTTT
CATSTGGAVDTQYF
>TRBJ2-7|TRBD1|TRBV5-1|NA
TGCGCCAGCAGCCAGGGACAGGTAGCCTACGAGCAGTACTTC
CASSQGQVAYEQYF
>TRBJ2-3|TRBD2|TRBV4-1|NA
TGCGCCAGCAGTTTAGCGGGGGGACCCACAGATACGCAGTATTTT
CASSLAGGPTDTQYF
>TRBJ1-4|NA|TRBV15|NA
TGTGCCACCAGCAGGGCCGAGGATGAAAAACTGTTTTTT
CATSRAEDEKLFF
>TRBJ1-2|NA|TRBV30|NA
TGTGCCTGCCTGGGCAGTGGGGGCTACACCTTC
CACLGSGGYTF
>TRBJ2-7|NA|TRBV7-2|NA
TGTGCCAGCAGCCCCGGCGGAAGAGGATCCGAGCAGTACTTC
CASSPGGRGSEQYF
>TRBJ1-1|NA|TRBV7-8|NA
TGTGCCAGCAGCTTCCGAGGACAGATAAACACTGAAGCTTTCTTT
CASSFRGQINTEAFF
>TRBJ2-3|NA|TRBV9|few
TGTGCCAGCAGCGTAGCTGGGCGGGGCCCAAATACGCAGTATTTT
CASSVAGRGPNTQYF
>TRBJ1-1|TRBD1|TRBV6-5|NA
TGTGCCAGCAGCCAAGAGACAGGGAGAGCTTTCTTT
CASSQETGRAFF
>TRBJ1-1|TRBD1|TRBV12-3/TRBV12-4|NA
TGTGCCAGCAGTTTAAAGGGGGCCGGGGCTTTCTTT
CASSLKGAGAFF
>TRBJ2-7|NA|TRBV20-1|NA
TGCAGTGCTAGTCAGGCCACAAGGACCTACGAGCAGTACTTC
CSASQATRTYEQYF
>TRBJ1-5|NA|TRBV19|NA
TGTGCCAGTAGGATCAGGGAAGAGCAGCCCCAGCATTTT
CASRIREEQPQHF
>TRBJ1-6|NA|TRBV9|NA
TGTGCCAGCAGCGCAGGGCCAGGGGTATTAAGTTCACCCCTCCACTTT
CASSAGPGVLSSPLHF
>TRBJ1-4|TRBD1|TRBV18|NA
TGTGCCAGCTCACCGGACGACAGGGGGAAACTGTTTTTT
CASSPDDRGKLFF
>TRBJ2-3|NA|TRBV3-1/TRBV3-2|NA
TGTGCCAGCAGCCAGACAGGCCTAAGCACAGATACGCAGTATTTT
CASSQTGLSTDTQYF
>TRBJ2-1|NA|TRBV30|NA
TGTGCCTGGAGTTGGGCCATCCGTCTAAATGAGCAGTTCTTC
CAWSWAIRLNEQFF
>TRBJ2-7|NA|TRBV6-4|once
TGTGCCAGCAGTGCCGAAATAGGGGCCTACGAGCAGTACTTC
CASSAEIGAYEQYF
>TRBJ2-2|NA|TRBV2|few
TGTGCCAGCAGTGAGCGAGGGAACACCGGGGAGCTGTTTTTT
CASSERGNTGELFF
>TRBJ2-5|TRBD2|TRBV28|NA
TGTGCCAGCAGTCTGGGACTAGCGGGGCAAGAGACCCAGTACTTC
CASSLGLAGQETQYF
>TRBJ2-6|NA|TRBV19|NA
TGTGCCAGTAGTACTAGGGGCAGCTCTGGGGCCAACGTCCTGACTTTC
CASSTRGSSGANVLTF
>TRBJ2-7|NA|TRBV28|NA
TGTGCCAGCAGTCAAGGTCCGGGTGAGCAGTACTTC
CASSQGPGEQYF
>TRBJ1-2|TRBD1|TRBV9|few
TGTGCCAGCAGCGCGGACAGGGGGGCCTATGGCTACACCTTC
CASSADRGAYGYTF
>TRBJ2-4|TRBD1|TRBV11-2|few
TGTGCCAGCAGCTCATTACAGGGGGCCAAAAACATTCAGTACTTC
CASSSLQGAKNIQYF
>TRBJ1-2|NA|TRBV9|NA
TGTGCCAGCCGTTCCGGGGCTAACTATGGCTACACCTTC
CASRSGANYGYTF
>TRBJ1-4|NA|TRBV6-5|NA
TGTGCCAGCGGGACAATCAACGCGCGCGAAAAACTGTTTTTT
CASGTINAREKLFF
>TRBJ2-1|TRBD2|TRBV11-2|NA
TGTGCCAGCAGCTTAGGACTAGCGGGGGCAGTTAATGAGCAGTTCTTC
CASSLGLAGAVNEQFF
>TRBJ2-1|TRBD2|TRBV30|NA
TGTGCCTGGAGGGTAGCGGGGTCCTACAATGAGCAGTTCTTC
CAWRVAGSYNEQFF
>TRBJ2-3|TRBD1|TRBV4-1|few
TGCGCCAGCAGCCATGACGATAGGGGGCAGCTGGGAACAGATACGCAGTATTTT
CASSHDDRGQLGTDTQYF
>TRBJ1-2|NA|TRBV9|NA
TGTGCCAGCCGAGACAGGTCAGGATATGGCTACACCTTC
CASRDRSGYGYTF
>TRBJ1-6|NA|TRBV30|NA
TGTGCCTGGAGTAGGGAGAAGAATTCACCCCTCCACTTT
CAWSREKNSPLHF
>TRBJ2-3|NA|TRBV28|NA
TGTGCCAGCAGTTATCAGGGGGTCAGAGGGGGGTCGCAGTATTTT
CASSYQGVRGGSQYF
>TRBJ1-6|NA|TRBV18|NA
TGTGCCAGCTCACCGACCGGGCGGGGATCACCCCTCCACTTT
CASSPTGRGSPLHF
>TRBJ1-1|NA|TRBV5-6|once
TGTGCCAGCAGCTTGAGCCAGGGTAGTACTGAAGCTTTCTTT
CASSLSQGSTEAFF
>TRBJ1-1|NA|TRBV6-1|once
TGTGCCAGCAGTGAATACGCGACTGTCAACACTGAAGCTTTCTTT
CASSEYATVNTEAFF
>TRBJ1-1|NA|TRBV18|NA
TGTGCCAGCTCAGGGTCCCGAGGCACTGAAGCTTTCTTT
CASSGSRGTEAFF
>TRBJ1-3|TRBD1|TRBV4-1|NA
TGCGCCAGCAGCCAGGCCATTGGGACAGGTGGAAACACCATATATTTT
CASSQAIGTGGNTIYF
>TRBJ1-6|TRBD1|TRBV27|NA
TGTGCCAGCAGGCAGGGACAGAGGTGGAATTCACCCCTCCACTTT
CASRQGQRWNSPLHF
>TRBJ2-5|TRBD1|TRBV9|NA
TGTGCCAGCAGCGCGACAGGGCAAGAGACCCAGTACTTC
CASSATGQETQYF
>TRBJ2-5|TRBD2|TRBV13|once
TGTGCCAGCAGCTCACGGGACTACCCTAAAGAGACCCAGTACTTC
CASSSRDYPKETQYF
>TRBJ2-7|TRBD1|TRBV7-2|NA
TGTGCCAGCAGCAGATTGACAGGGGCCTACGAGCAGTACTTC
CASSRLTGAYEQYF
>TRBJ2-5|TRBD1|TRBV5-5|NA
TGTGCCAGCAGCCCCGGGACAGGGGGACAAGAGACCCAGTACTTC
CASSPGTGGQETQYF
>TRBJ2-1|TRBD1|TRBV5-1|NA
TGCGCCAGCAGGCCCGGGACAGGGAGCCTTGAGCAGTTCTTC
CASRPGTGSLEQFF
>TRBJ1-1|NA|TRBV4-1|few
TGCGCCAGCAGCCAAGTTGCGGGGATTAACACTGAAGCTTTCTTT
CASSQVAGINTEAFF
>TRBJ2-3|NA|TRBV2|NA
TGTGCCAGCAGTTTGTATTACACAGATACGCAGTATTTT
CASSLYYTDTQYF
>TRBJ2-5|NA|TRBV3-1/TRBV3-2|NA
TGTGCCAGCAGCCCGTTCGGAGAGACCCAGTACTTC
CASSPFGETQYF
>TRBJ1-1|NA|TRBV10-3|NA
TGTGCCATCAGGGCAGGGGTCGGCATGAACACTGAAGCTTTCTTT
CAIRAGVGMNTEAFF
>TRBJ2-1|TRBD2|TRBV3-1/TRBV3-2|NA
TGTGCCAGCAGCCAAGGTTGGCGGGGGGGCTACAATGAGCAGTTCTTC
CASSQGWRGGYNEQFF
>TRBJ1-5|NA|TRBV10-3|few
TGTGCCATCAGTGAAGGGAGATCAGGGGCCCAGCATTTT
CAISEGRSGAQHF